The source of this T cell receptor beta chain is a study of blood T cell repertoires in COVID-19. For the study at large: Specimens from acute and convalescent COVID-19 originated in the United States, Italy and Spain.

The ends lost 1 base at V and 5 bases at J; junction bases unmatched: 7. The germline CDR1 and CDR2 sequences are SGHNT and YYREEE (reference sequence). The CDR3 loop spans 16 amino acids. The method was immunoSEQ multiplex PCR; TCRdb's version includes in-frame clones alone and lacks a portion of them. The repertoire holds some 270,000 clones, with 85% to 95% as singletons. Sequenced material: PBMCs or T cells enriched from blood (not recorded which). The chain carries TRBV5-4 and TRBJ2-7; 12 bases agree with TRBD2. This receptor was taken from a man aged 35-49 years who had been exposed to COVID-19. The CDR3 nucleotides are TGTGCCAGCAGCTTGACTGAACTAGCGGGAGGTGACGAGCAGTACTTC. Its translation is CASSLTELAGGDEQYF.